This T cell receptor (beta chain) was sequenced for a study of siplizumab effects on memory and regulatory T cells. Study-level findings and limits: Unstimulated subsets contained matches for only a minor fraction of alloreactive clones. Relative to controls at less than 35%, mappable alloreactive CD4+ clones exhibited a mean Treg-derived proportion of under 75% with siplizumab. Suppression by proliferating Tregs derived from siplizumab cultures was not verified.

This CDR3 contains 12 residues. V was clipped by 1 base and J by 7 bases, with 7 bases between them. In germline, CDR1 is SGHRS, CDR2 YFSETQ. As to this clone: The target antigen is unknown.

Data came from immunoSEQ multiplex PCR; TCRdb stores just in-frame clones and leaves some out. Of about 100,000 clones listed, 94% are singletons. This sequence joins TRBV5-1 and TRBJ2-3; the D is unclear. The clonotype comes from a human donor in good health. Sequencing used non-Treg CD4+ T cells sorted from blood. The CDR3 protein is CASSLSSYTQYF. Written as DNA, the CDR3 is TGCGCCAGCAGCTTGAGCAGTTATACGCAGTATTTT.